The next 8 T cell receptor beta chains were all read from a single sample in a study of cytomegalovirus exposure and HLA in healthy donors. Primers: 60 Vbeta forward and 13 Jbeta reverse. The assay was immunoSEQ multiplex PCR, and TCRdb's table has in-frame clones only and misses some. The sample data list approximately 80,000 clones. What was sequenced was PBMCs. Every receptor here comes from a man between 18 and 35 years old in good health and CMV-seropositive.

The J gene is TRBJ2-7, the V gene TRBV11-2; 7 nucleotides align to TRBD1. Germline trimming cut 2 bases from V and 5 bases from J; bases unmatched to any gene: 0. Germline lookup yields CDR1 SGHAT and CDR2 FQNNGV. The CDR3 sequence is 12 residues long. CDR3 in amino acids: CASSLRGHEQYF. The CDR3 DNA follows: TGTGCCAGCAGCTTAAGGGGGCACGAGCAGTACTTC.

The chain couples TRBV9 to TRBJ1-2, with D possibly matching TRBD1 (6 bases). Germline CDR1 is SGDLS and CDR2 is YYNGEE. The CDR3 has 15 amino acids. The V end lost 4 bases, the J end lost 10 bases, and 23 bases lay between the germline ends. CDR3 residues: CASSPRGRDIQAYTF. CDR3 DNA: TGTGCCAGCAGCCCCCGAGGTCGGGACATCCAAGCCTACACCTTC.

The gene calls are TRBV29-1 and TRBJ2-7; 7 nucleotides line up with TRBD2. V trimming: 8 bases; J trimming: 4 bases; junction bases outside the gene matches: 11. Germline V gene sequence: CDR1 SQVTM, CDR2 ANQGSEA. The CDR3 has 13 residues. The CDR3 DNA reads TGCAGCATCCTCCCTAGCGGAGGTTACGAGCAGTACTTC. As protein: CSILPSGGYEQYF.

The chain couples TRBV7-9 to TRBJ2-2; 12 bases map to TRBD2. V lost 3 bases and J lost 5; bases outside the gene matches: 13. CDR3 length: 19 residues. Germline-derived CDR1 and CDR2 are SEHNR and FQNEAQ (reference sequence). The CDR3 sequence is CASSFARLAGANFTGELFF. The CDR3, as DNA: TGTGCCAGCAGCTTCGCCAGACTAGCGGGAGCTAACTTTACCGGGGAGCTGTTTTTT.

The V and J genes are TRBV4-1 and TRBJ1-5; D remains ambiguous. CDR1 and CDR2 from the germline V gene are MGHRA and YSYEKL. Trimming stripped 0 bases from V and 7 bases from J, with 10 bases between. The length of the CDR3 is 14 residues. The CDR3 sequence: CASSQDIVGQPQHF. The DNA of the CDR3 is TGCGCCAGCAGCCAAGATATCGTGGGCCAGCCCCAGCATTTT.

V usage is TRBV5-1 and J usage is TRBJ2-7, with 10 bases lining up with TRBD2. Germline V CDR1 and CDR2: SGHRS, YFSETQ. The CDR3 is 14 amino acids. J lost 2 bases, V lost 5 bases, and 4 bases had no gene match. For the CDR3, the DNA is TGCGCCAGCAGTTTAGCGGGGGGCGCCTACGAGCAGTACTTC. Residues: CASSLAGGAYEQYF.

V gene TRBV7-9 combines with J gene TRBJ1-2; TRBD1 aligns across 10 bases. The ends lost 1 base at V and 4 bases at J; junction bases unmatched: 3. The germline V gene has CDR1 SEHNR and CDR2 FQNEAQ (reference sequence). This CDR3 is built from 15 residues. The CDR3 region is CASSLETGGLYGYTF. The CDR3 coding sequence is TGTGCCAGCAGCTTAGAGACAGGGGGCCTCTATGGCTACACCTTC.

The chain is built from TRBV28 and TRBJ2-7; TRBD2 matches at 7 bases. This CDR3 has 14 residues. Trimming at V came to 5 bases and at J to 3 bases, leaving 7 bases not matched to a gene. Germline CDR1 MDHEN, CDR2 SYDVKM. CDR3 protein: CASSPGTGGYEQYF. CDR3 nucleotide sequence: TGTGCCAGCAGTCCCGGGACGGGGGGCTACGAGCAGTACTTC.